This is a list of T cell receptor beta chains from one sample in a study of neurological immune-mediated disorders. TCRdb re-derived calls from the 5' RACE reads in MiXCR, one entry per CDR3 protein. Of 50,000 to 65,000 distinct CDR3 sequences in the sample, less than 4.5% are singletons; the top ten hold 1.5% to 2%. Input material: PBMCs. The receptors shown here come from a man aged 30-40 years with multiple sclerosis. The CDR3 runs from the conserved cysteine through the conserved F or W. The order of the fields is J gene, V gene, D gene, clone size, CDR3 DNA, CDR3 protein. D genes are given only for firm matches. Clone sizes are given selectively: once, few, many, or a class where the clone is expanded.

J: TRBJ1-1
V: TRBV27
D: -
size: many
DNA: TGTGCCAGCAGTTTGGTAGGGCTCACTGAAGCTTTCTTT
CDR3: CASSLVGLTEAFF

J: TRBJ2-3
V: TRBV20-1
D: TRBD2
size: many
DNA: TGCAGTGCCGGGATGTGGACTAGCGGGACGAGCGGCACAGATACGCAGTATTTT
CDR3: CSAGMWTSGTSGTDTQYF

J: TRBJ1-2
V: TRBV3-1
D: TRBD1
size: many
DNA: TGTGCCAGCAGCCAAGGGACAGGGAACTATGGCTACACCTTC
CDR3: CASSQGTGNYGYTF

J: TRBJ2-3
V: TRBV5-1
D: TRBD2
size: many
DNA: TGCGCCAGCAGCTTGGCGGCGGGGGGAACAGATACGCAGTATTTT
CDR3: CASSLAAGGTDTQYF

J: TRBJ1-5
V: TRBV27
D: -
size: -
DNA: TGTGCCAGCAGTTTAACGGGAGTAGGCAATCAGCCCCAGAATTTT
CDR3: CASSLTGVGNQPQNF

J: TRBJ1-1
V: TRBV15
D: TRBD1
size: many
DNA: TGTGCCACCAGCAGAGAGAGACAGGGACCTTCTGAAGCTTTCTTT
CDR3: CATSRERQGPSEAFF

J: TRBJ2-1
V: TRBV29-1
D: TRBD2
size: many
DNA: TGCAGCGCGGGGGGACGGACGAGCTCCTACAATGAGCAGTTCTTC
CDR3: CSAGGRTSSYNEQFF

J: TRBJ1-2
V: TRBV3-1
D: -
size: many
DNA: TGTGCCAGCAGCCACCGGACCGGTGGGTATGGCTACACCTTC
CDR3: CASSHRTGGYGYTF

J: TRBJ2-5
V: TRBV18
D: TRBD1
size: many
DNA: TGTGCCAGCTCGCCCGGACAGGGGGCTGGGGAGACCCAGTACTTC
CDR3: CASSPGQGAGETQYF

J: TRBJ2-2
V: TRBV3-1
D: -
size: many
DNA: TGTGCCAGCAGCCAAGTTCTAGTTAGGGGCACCGGGGAGCTGTTTTTT
CDR3: CASSQVLVRGTGELFF

J: TRBJ1-2
V: TRBV29-1
D: TRBD1
size: many
DNA: TGCAGCGTTGGACAGGGGGCTACTGGCTACACCTTC
CDR3: CSVGQGATGYTF

J: TRBJ2-2
V: TRBV4-1
D: -
size: once
DNA: TGCGCCAGCAGCCGAGGGCTAGGGACCGGGGAGCTGTTTTTT
CDR3: CASSRGLGTGELFF

J: TRBJ2-5
V: TRBV29-1
D: TRBD1
size: many
DNA: TGCAGCGTTGAAGATCCTCCTGGGACAGGGGGAGGCGAGACCCAGTACTTC
CDR3: CSVEDPPGTGGGETQYF

J: TRBJ2-7
V: TRBV28
D: -
size: many
DNA: TGTGCCAGCAACTTACCGGGCTACGAGCAGTACTTC
CDR3: CASNLPGYEQYF

J: TRBJ2-5
V: TRBV7-2
D: -
size: -
DNA: TGTGCCAGCAGCTTAAGGGGGGGCTCCCAAGAGACCCAGTACTTC
CDR3: CASSLRGGSQETQYF

J: TRBJ2-2
V: TRBV10-3
D: TRBD1
size: many
DNA: TGTGCCATCAGTCCGGGACAGGTCAACACCGGGGAGCTGTTTTTT
CDR3: CAISPGQVNTGELFF

J: TRBJ1-2
V: TRBV5-1
D: -
size: -
DNA: TGCGCCAGCAGCTTGACCTCGACGGGAAACCATGGCTACACCTTC
CDR3: CASSLTSTGNHGYTF

J: TRBJ1-5
V: TRBV20-1
D: -
size: many
DNA: TGCAGTGCTAGGACATCAGGTTCCCGCAATCAGCCCCAGCATTTT
CDR3: CSARTSGSRNQPQHF

J: TRBJ1-1
V: TRBV5-1
D: TRBD1
size: many
DNA: TGCGCCAGCAGCTCGGGGGGACAGGACACTGAAGCTTTCTTT
CDR3: CASSSGGQDTEAFF

J: TRBJ2-7
V: TRBV5-1
D: -
size: many
DNA: TGCGCCAGCAGCTCCACGTCAAACTCCTACGAGCAGTACTTC
CDR3: CASSSTSNSYEQYF

J: TRBJ1-5
V: TRBV5-6
D: -
size: many
DNA: TGTGCCAGCAGCCCGGGGCAGGGTGGTCAGCCCCAGCATTTT
CDR3: CASSPGQGGQPQHF

J: TRBJ2-7
V: TRBV20-1
D: TRBD2
size: many
DNA: TGCAGTGCTAGCCCCAGCGGCGGGGGAATAAAGTACTTC
CDR3: CSASPSGGGIKYF

J: TRBJ2-5
V: TRBV3-1
D: TRBD2
size: few
DNA: TGTGCCAGCAGCCAAGGAGGTGCGGGAGGCGAGACCCAGTACTTC
CDR3: CASSQGGAGGETQYF

J: TRBJ1-5
V: TRBV28
D: TRBD1
size: many
DNA: TGTGCCAGCTGGGACAGGGACAATCAGCCCCAGCATTTT
CDR3: CASWDRDNQPQHF

J: TRBJ1-4
V: TRBV6-6
D: -
size: many
DNA: TGTGCCAGCAGTTACAGGGCCGAAAAACTGTTTTTT
CDR3: CASSYRAEKLFF

J: TRBJ2-7
V: TRBV3-1
D: -
size: -
DNA: TGTGCCAGCAGCCAAGAACCGCTATCCTACGAGCAGTACTTC
CDR3: CASSQEPLSYEQYF

J: TRBJ1-1
V: TRBV20-1
D: TRBD1
size: many
DNA: TGCAGTGCTCCAATCCCGGGACAGGGGGCTTGGAAAGCTTTCTTT
CDR3: CSAPIPGQGAWKAFF

J: TRBJ1-2
V: TRBV29-1
D: -
size: many
DNA: TGCAGCGTTGTTCTTCGGTCGGACGGCAACTATGGCTACACCTTC
CDR3: CSVVLRSDGNYGYTF

J: TRBJ1-2
V: TRBV28
D: -
size: many
DNA: TGTGCCAGCGAGACGGGAATTCCCAGGACGAACTATGGCTACACCTTC
CDR3: CASETGIPRTNYGYTF

J: TRBJ2-7
V: TRBV27
D: -
size: many
DNA: TGTGCCAGCAGAAAACAGGCAACCTCCTACGAGCAGTACTTC
CDR3: CASRKQATSYEQYF

J: TRBJ2-7
V: TRBV29-1
D: TRBD2
size: many
DNA: TGCAGCGTTGAAAGCGGGGGAGCATTGTCCTACGAGCAGTACTTC
CDR3: CSVESGGALSYEQYF

J: TRBJ2-2
V: TRBV27
D: -
size: many
DNA: TGTGCCAGCAGTCCTAATCCGGGACGGAAGAACACCGGGGAGCTGTTTTTT
CDR3: CASSPNPGRKNTGELFF

J: TRBJ2-7
V: TRBV20-1
D: -
size: many
DNA: TGCAGTGCTAGAGCGACAGCTTACGAGCAGTACTTC
CDR3: CSARATAYEQYF

J: TRBJ1-1
V: TRBV30
D: -
size: many
DNA: TGTGCCTGGAGTGTCGACATGAACACTGAAGCTTTCTTT
CDR3: CAWSVDMNTEAFF

J: TRBJ2-2
V: TRBV15
D: -
size: many
DNA: TGTGCCACCAGCAGAGGACACCGGGGTCGGGAGAACACCGGGGAGCTGTTTTTT
CDR3: CATSRGHRGRENTGELFF

J: TRBJ2-1
V: TRBV3-1
D: TRBD1
size: many
DNA: TGTGCCAGCAGCCAGATACGGGGACAGGGGAAGCAGTTCTTC
CDR3: CASSQIRGQGKQFF

J: TRBJ1-1
V: TRBV4-1
D: -
size: many
DNA: TGCGCCAGCAGCCAAGTAAGCCAGTATGAAGCTTTCTTT
CDR3: CASSQVSQYEAFF

J: TRBJ2-1
V: TRBV20-1
D: -
size: many
DNA: TGCAGTGCTTGGGGGGCCCCCTACAATGAGCAGTTCTTC
CDR3: CSAWGAPYNEQFF

J: TRBJ2-5
V: TRBV20-1
D: TRBD1
size: many
DNA: TGCAGTGCTAGGACAGGGGTCCAAGAGACCCAGTACTTC
CDR3: CSARTGVQETQYF

J: TRBJ2-2
V: TRBV7-8
D: -
size: many
DNA: TGTGCCAGCAGCTGGCGGGTGGGGTCGAACACCGGGGAGCTGTTTTTT
CDR3: CASSWRVGSNTGELFF

J: TRBJ1-1
V: TRBV27
D: -
size: many
DNA: TGTGCCAGCAGTCTTGGGACGCGCCCTTACACTGAAGCTTTCTTT
CDR3: CASSLGTRPYTEAFF

J: TRBJ1-1
V: TRBV20-1
D: -
size: many
DNA: TGCAGTGCTGCTCCCATGAACACTGAAGCTTTCTTT
CDR3: CSAAPMNTEAFF

J: TRBJ1-6
V: TRBV2
D: -
size: few
DNA: TGTGCCAGCAGTCGGTTGGGTAGCTCCTATAATTCACCCCTCCACTTT
CDR3: CASSRLGSSYNSPLHF

J: TRBJ2-1
V: TRBV20-1
D: TRBD2
size: many
DNA: TGCAGTGCCGACCTAAGGGCGGGGGGCCCCTTGGACAATGAGCAGTTCTTC
CDR3: CSADLRAGGPLDNEQFF

J: TRBJ2-7
V: TRBV7-8
D: TRBD2
size: many
DNA: TGTGCCAGCAGCTTTTCGGGGGGGCTAGGGGAGCAGTACTTC
CDR3: CASSFSGGLGEQYF

J: TRBJ2-1
V: TRBV9
D: -
size: many
DNA: TGTGCCAGCAGCGTAGGGGGGCCAGGGCTTGGTGGTGAGCAGTTCTTC
CDR3: CASSVGGPGLGGEQFF

J: TRBJ1-1
V: TRBV7-9
D: -
size: many
DNA: TGTGCCAGCAGCCTATTCAGGGGTGAAGCTTTCTTT
CDR3: CASSLFRGEAFF

J: TRBJ2-7
V: TRBV20-1
D: TRBD2
size: many
DNA: TGCAGTGCTTGTAGCCGAGCGGGAGGCCTCTACGAGCAGTACTTC
CDR3: CSACSRAGGLYEQYF

J: TRBJ2-1
V: TRBV19
D: TRBD2
size: few
DNA: TGTGCCAGTATGGGGGGTAGCGGGAGGGTTGAGCAGTTCTTC
CDR3: CASMGGSGRVEQFF

J: TRBJ1-2
V: TRBV5-1
D: -
size: many
DNA: TGCGCCAGCAGCTTGGCCGCGGCAGGGGATGGCTACACCTTC
CDR3: CASSLAAAGDGYTF

J: TRBJ2-3
V: TRBV5-1
D: -
size: many
DNA: TGCGCCAGCAGCTTAACCACCAAGGGAGATACGCAGTATTTT
CDR3: CASSLTTKGDTQYF

J: TRBJ1-2
V: TRBV5-1
D: -
size: many
DNA: TGCGCCAGCAGCTTGACGGGTCGGGAGGACGGTGGCTACACCTTC
CDR3: CASSLTGREDGGYTF

J: TRBJ2-7
V: TRBV7-3
D: TRBD1
size: many
DNA: TGTGCCAGCAGCCCAGCCGGCCGGGACAGGCCTTCTTATAAGTACTTC
CDR3: CASSPAGRDRPSYKYF

J: TRBJ2-7
V: TRBV29-1
D: -
size: many
DNA: TGCAGCGTTGAGGGGCAGACCTACGAGCAGTACTTC
CDR3: CSVEGQTYEQYF

J: TRBJ1-1
V: TRBV20-1
D: -
size: many
DNA: TGCAGTGCTAGAGTGGGAGGGGTCAACACTGAAGCTTTCTTT
CDR3: CSARVGGVNTEAFF

J: TRBJ2-1
V: TRBV27
D: TRBD2
size: many
DNA: TGTGCCAGCAGTTTCCTAGCGGACCACAATGAGCAGTTCTTC
CDR3: CASSFLADHNEQFF

J: TRBJ2-1
V: TRBV5-1
D: TRBD1
size: many
DNA: TGCGCCAGCAGCCTGGGACAGGGGATCGATGAGCAGTCCTTC
CDR3: CASSLGQGIDEQSF